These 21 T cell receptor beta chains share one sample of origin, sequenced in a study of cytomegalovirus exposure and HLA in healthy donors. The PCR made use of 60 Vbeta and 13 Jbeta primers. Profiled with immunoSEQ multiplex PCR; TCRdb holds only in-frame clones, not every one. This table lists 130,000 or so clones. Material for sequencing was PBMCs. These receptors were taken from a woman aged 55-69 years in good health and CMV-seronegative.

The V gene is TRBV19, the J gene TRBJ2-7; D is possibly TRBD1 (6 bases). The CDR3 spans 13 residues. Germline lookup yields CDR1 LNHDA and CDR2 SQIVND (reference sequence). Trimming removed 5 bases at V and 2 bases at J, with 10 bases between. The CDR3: CASSVGQTYEQYF. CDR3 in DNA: TGTGCCAGTAGTGTAGGACAGACCTACGAGCAGTACTTC.

The CDR3 nucleotides read TGTGCCAGCAGTACGACAGGGTCCTACGAGCAGTACTTC. Protein product: CASSTTGSYEQYF. The chain links TRBV6-5 to TRBJ2-7, with 7 bases fitting TRBD1. The CDR3 totals 13 residues. Trimming took 5 bases from V and 1 from J; bases not matched to a gene: 2. Germline assignment: CDR1 MNHEY and CDR2 SVGAGI.

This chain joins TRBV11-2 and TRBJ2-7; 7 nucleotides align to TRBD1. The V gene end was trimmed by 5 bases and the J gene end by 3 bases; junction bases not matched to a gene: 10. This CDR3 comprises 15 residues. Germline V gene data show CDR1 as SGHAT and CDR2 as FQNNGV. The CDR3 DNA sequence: TGTGCCAGCAGCCCCGGGGACAGCCTGATCTACGAGCAGTACTTC. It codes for CASSPGDSLIYEQYF.

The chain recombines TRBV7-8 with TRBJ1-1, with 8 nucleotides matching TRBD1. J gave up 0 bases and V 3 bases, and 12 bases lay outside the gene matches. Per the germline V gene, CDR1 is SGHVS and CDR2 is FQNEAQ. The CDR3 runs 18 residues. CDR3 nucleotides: TGTGCCAGCAGCTTCGGACAGGGCGAATATCCGCTGAACACTGAAGCTTTCTTT. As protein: CASSFGQGEYPLNTEAFF.

DNA for the CDR3: TGTGCCAGCAGTTTGAATCAAGCGGGAGTTCGCACAGATACGCAGTATTTT. As protein: CASSLNQAGVRTDTQYF. J is TRBJ2-3 and V is TRBV27, with 8 bases matching TRBD2. The germline V gene encodes CDR1 MNHEY and CDR2 SMNVEV (reference sequence). The CDR3 is made up of 17 amino acids. Trimming at V came to 3 bases and at J to 1 base, leaving 9 bases not matched to a gene.

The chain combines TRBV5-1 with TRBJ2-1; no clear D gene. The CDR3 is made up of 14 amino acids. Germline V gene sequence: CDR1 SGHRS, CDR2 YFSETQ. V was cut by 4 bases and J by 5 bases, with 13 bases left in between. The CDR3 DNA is TGCGCCAGCAGCCTCGACACGGCCAACAATGAGCAGTTCTTC. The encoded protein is CASSLDTANNEQFF.

CDR3 sequence (DNA): TGTGCCAGCAGCTTACAGGGGGCGCTTGAAAAACTGTTTTTT. This encodes CASSLQGALEKLFF. The chain couples TRBV5-4 to TRBJ1-4; 9 nucleotides align to TRBD1. In germline, CDR1 is SGHNT, CDR2 YYREEE (reference sequence). This CDR3 is built from 14 residues. V shed 2 bases and J 7 bases; nucleotides not matched to a gene: 3.

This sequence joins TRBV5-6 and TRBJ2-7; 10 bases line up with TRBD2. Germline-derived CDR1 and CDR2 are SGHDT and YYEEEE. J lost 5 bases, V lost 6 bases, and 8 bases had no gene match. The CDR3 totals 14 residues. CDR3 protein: CASKNSGGSHEQYF. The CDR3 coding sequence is TGTGCCAGCAAAAATAGCGGGGGGTCCCACGAGCAGTACTTC.

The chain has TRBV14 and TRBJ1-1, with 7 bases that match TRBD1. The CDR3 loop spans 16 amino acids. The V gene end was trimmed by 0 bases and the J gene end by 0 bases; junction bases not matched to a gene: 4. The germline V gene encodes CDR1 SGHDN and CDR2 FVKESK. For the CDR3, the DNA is TGTGCCAGCAGCCAAGAAGACAGGGTCATGAACACTGAAGCTTTCTTT. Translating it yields CASSQEDRVMNTEAFF.

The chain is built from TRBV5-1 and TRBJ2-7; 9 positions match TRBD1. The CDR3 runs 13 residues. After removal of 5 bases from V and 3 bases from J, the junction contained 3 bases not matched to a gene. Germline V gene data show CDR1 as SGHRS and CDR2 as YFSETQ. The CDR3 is CASRGQGYYEQYF. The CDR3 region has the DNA TGCGCCAGCAGGGGACAGGGTTACTACGAGCAGTACTTC.

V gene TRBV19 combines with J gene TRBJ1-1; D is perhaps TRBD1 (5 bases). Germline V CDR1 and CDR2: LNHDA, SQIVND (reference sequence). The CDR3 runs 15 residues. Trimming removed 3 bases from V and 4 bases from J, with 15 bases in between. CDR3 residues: CASSIRDRRGTEAFF. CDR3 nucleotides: TGTGCCAGTAGTATTAGAGACAGACGCGGCACTGAAGCTTTCTTT.

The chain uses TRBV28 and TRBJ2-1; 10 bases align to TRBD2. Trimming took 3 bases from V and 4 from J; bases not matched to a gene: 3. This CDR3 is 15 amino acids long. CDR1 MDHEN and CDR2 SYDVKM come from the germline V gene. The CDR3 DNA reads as TGTGCCAGCAGTTTCCCACTAGCGGGGTACAATGAGCAGTTCTTC. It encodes CASSFPLAGYNEQFF.

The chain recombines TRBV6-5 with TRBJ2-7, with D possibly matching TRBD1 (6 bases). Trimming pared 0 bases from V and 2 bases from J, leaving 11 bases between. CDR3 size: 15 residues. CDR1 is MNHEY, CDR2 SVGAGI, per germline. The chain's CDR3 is CASSYSITGTYEQYF. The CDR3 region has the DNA TGTGCCAGCAGTTACTCGATTACAGGGACCTACGAGCAGTACTTC.

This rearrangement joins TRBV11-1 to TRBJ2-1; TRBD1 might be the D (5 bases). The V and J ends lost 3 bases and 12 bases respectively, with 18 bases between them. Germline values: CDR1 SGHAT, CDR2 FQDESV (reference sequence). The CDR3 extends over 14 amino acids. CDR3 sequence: CASSLTEPPGGQFF. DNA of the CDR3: TGTGCCAGCAGCTTGACAGAACCCCCGGGTGGGCAGTTCTTC.

CDR3 in DNA: TGTGCCAGCAGCTCCGGGACAGCCACAATCCAAGAGACCCAGTACTTC. The encoded protein is CASSSGTATIQETQYF. This chain uses TRBV5-8 with TRBJ2-5, with 7 bases lining up with TRBD1. This CDR3 is 16 amino acids long. Germline V gives CDR1 SGHTS, CDR2 YDEGEE. V shed 3 bases and J 1 base; nucleotides not matched to a gene: 9.

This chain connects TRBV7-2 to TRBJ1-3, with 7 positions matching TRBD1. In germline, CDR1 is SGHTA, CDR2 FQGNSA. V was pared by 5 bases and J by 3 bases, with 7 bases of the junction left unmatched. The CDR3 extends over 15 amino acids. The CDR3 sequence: CASSADRVRGNTIYF. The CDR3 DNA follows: TGTGCCAGCAGCGCAGACAGGGTTCGTGGAAACACCATATATTTT.

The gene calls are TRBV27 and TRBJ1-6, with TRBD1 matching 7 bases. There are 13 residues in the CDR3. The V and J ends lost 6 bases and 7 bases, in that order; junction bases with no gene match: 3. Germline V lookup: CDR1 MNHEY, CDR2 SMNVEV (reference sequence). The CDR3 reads CASRRDSNSPLHF. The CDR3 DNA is TGTGCCAGCAGACGGGACAGCAATTCACCCCTCCACTTT.

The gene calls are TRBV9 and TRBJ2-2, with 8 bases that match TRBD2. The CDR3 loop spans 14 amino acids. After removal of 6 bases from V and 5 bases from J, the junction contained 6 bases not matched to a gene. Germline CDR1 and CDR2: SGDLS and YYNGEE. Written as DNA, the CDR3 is TGTGCCAGCACTGGGACTAGTAGGACCGGGGAGCTGTTTTTT. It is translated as CASTGTSRTGELFF.

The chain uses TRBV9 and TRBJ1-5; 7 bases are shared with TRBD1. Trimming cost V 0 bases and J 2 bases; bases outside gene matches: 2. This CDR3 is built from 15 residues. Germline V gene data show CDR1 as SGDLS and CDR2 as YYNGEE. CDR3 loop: CASSVGGGGNQPQHF. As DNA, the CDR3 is TGTGCCAGCAGCGTAGGAGGGGGCGGCAATCAGCCCCAGCATTTT.

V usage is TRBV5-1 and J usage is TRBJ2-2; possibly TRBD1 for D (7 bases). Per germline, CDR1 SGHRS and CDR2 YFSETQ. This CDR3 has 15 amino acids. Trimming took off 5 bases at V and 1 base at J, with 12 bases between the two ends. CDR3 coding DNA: TGCGCCAGCAGACATCAGGGGGGGAACACCGGGGAGCTGTTTTTT. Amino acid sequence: CASRHQGGNTGELFF. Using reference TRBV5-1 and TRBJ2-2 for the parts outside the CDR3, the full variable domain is KAGVTQTPRYLIKTRGQQVTLSCSPISGHRSVSWYQQTPGQGLQFLFEYFSETQRNKGNFPGRFSGRQFSNSRSEMNVSTLELGDSALYLCASRHQGGNTGELFFGEGSRLTVL.

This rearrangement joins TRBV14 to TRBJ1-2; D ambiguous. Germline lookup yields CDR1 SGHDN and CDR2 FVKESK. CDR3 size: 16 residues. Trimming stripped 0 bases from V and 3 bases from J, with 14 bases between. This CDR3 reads CASSQDQGLLYYGYTF. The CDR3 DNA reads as TGTGCCAGCAGCCAAGATCAAGGACTACTTTACTATGGCTACACCTTC.